The 22 T cell receptor beta chains below come from one sample, sequenced in a study of T cells in tumors after PD-1 blockade. Sequencing used immunoSEQ multiplex PCR; TCRdb keeps in-frame clones, though not all of them. The profile shows around 34,000 clones, 55% to 80% of them singletons. This material consisted of PBMCs, taken after anti-PD-1 treatment. These receptors came from a human donor with basal cell carcinoma.

The V gene is TRBV2, the J gene TRBJ2-3; maybe TRBD1 (6 bases). The V end was cut by 5 bases, the J end by 4 bases, with 13 bases between. Germline CDR1 SNHLY, CDR2 FYNNEI. CDR3 length: 14 residues. CDR3 DNA: TGTGCCAGCAGTCCAGGGGCGTTGGCAGATACGCAGTATTTT. It yields the protein CASSPGALADTQYF.

This clone was detected only once. This chain links TRBV19 with TRBJ1-2; 9 nucleotides align to TRBD1. Germline CDR1 is LNHDA and CDR2 is SQIVND (reference sequence). This CDR3 spans 14 amino acids. V dropped 6 bases and J dropped 0; count of bases not matched to a gene: 2. The CDR3 region has the DNA TGTGCCAGTAGCGGGGACAGGGCTAACTATGGCTACACCTTC. Encoded protein: CASSGDRANYGYTF.

The chain uses TRBV7-6 and TRBJ2-1; tentative D call: TRBD2 (5 bases). With 5 bases removed from V and 10 bases from J, the gap between germline ends came to 18 bases. Germline V gene data show CDR1 as SGHVS and CDR2 as FNYEAQ. The CDR3 totals 14 residues. The CDR3 spells CASSILDRAPEQFF. DNA for the CDR3: TGTGCCAGCAGCATACTAGATAGGGCACCAGAGCAGTTCTTC.

This clone was detected many times. J is TRBJ2-7 and V is TRBV5-1; D might be TRBD1 (6 bases). The CDR3 consists of 15 residues. The V gene's germline CDR1 is SGHRS and CDR2 YFSETQ. Trimming cost V 2 bases and J 5 bases, with 17 bases left between them. CDR3 residues: CASSLQGPLWNEQYF. The CDR3 DNA sequence: TGCGCCAGCAGCTTACAGGGCCCCCTTTGGAACGAGCAGTACTTC.

The chain recombines TRBV7-2 with TRBJ2-7; TRBD2 matches at 8 bases. Germline CDR1 reads SGHTA; CDR2 reads FQGNSA. V was pared by 2 bases and J by 2 bases, with 14 bases of the junction left unmatched. The CDR3 length is 18 residues. This chain's CDR3 is CASSLMTLVSGRPYEQYF. Written as DNA, the CDR3 is TGTGCCAGCAGCTTAATGACCTTGGTCAGCGGGAGACCCTACGAGCAGTACTTC.

The chain joins TRBV5-6 to TRBJ2-7; TRBD2 aligns across 13 bases. Germline CDR1 is SGHDT and CDR2 is YYEEEE. This CDR3 comprises 16 residues. After removal of 4 bases from V and 5 bases from J, the junction contained 9 bases not matched to a gene. DNA of the CDR3: TGTGCCAGCAGCCCGAGGACTAGCGGGGGAAAGAACGAGCAGTACTTC. Encoded protein: CASSPRTSGGKNEQYF.

The chain couples TRBV6-6 to TRBJ1-5, with D unresolved. Germline values: CDR1 MNHNY, CDR2 SVGAGI (reference sequence). The CDR3 is 15 residues long. With 4 bases removed from V and 1 base from J, the gap between germline ends came to 11 bases. CDR3: CASSLVRGSNQPQHF. The CDR3 DNA follows: TGTGCCAGCAGTTTAGTACGAGGGAGCAATCAGCCCCAGCATTTT.

This sequence joins TRBV7-2 and TRBJ2-7, with D perhaps TRBD2 (6 bases). Germline V CDR1 and CDR2: SGHTA, FQGNSA. The CDR3 covers 14 residues. Deletions cut 2 bases from V and 0 bases from J, with 8 bases between. In nucleotides, the CDR3 is TGTGCCAGCAGCTTACAGGGACTCTCCTACGAGCAGTACTTC. It is translated as CASSLQGLSYEQYF.

The rearrangement uses TRBV3-1 (or the pseudogene TRBV3-2) and TRBJ1-2, with TRBD1 as a possible D gene (5 bases). CDR3 length: 15 residues. Trimming took off 4 bases at V and 0 bases at J, with 12 bases between the two ends. Germline values: CDR1 LGHDT, CDR2 YNNKEL (reference sequence). CDR3 protein: CASSPHLGANYGYTF. The DNA for the CDR3 is TGTGCCAGCAGCCCGCATCTAGGGGCTAACTATGGCTACACCTTC.

This clone was detected a few times. The V and J genes are TRBV2 and TRBJ1-6; no clear D gene. The V gene's germline CDR1 is SNHLY and CDR2 FYNNEI. V lost 3 bases and J lost 0, with 15 bases in between. The CDR3 extends over 18 amino acids. This CDR3 is CASSEGQLLNSYNSPLHF. In DNA form, the CDR3 reads TGTGCCAGCAGTGAGGGTCAGCTTCTTAACTCCTATAATTCACCCCTCCACTTT.

This clone was observed a few times. The V call is TRBV6-5, the J call TRBJ1-1; D call uncertain. Germline loops: CDR1 MNHEY, CDR2 SVGAGI. This CDR3 comprises 15 residues. The germline V and J ends were trimmed by 4 bases and 0 bases, with 12 bases remaining between them. CDR3 DNA sequence: TGTGCCAGCAGTTCTCTCCCTCCCATGAACACTGAAGCTTTCTTT. Residues: CASSSLPPMNTEAFF.

The rearrangement links TRBV11-3 to TRBJ2-3; TRBD2 matches 8 bases. The CDR3 loop spans 18 amino acids. The germline V gene has CDR1 SGHNT and CDR2 YENEEA. Losses at the gene ends were 5 bases for V and 3 bases for J; bases not matched to a gene: 16. CDR3: CASSQNRGGTRGTDTQYF. CDR3 DNA sequence: TGTGCCAGCAGCCAAAATCGGGGAGGGACTAGGGGTACAGATACGCAGTATTTT.

In regard to this clone: Germline is not matched at one junction end, which may reflect a read error. This chain connects TRBV5-6 to TRBJ2-3; a weak D match, TRBD1 (5 bases). Germline V gene lookup returns CDR1 SGHDT and CDR2 YYEEEE. The CDR3 contains 12 residues. The CDR3 sequence is CASSLWGQTQCF. The DNA of the CDR3 is TGTGCCAGCAGCTTGTGGGGCCAAACGCAGTGTTTT.

The chain links TRBV7-2 to TRBJ2-1; 14 nucleotides agree with TRBD2. Trimming took 1 base from V and 7 from J; bases not matched to a gene: 3. Germline V gene lookup returns CDR1 SGHTA and CDR2 FQGNSA. The CDR3 extends over 16 amino acids. This CDR3 reads CASSLGGTSGRNEQFF. The CDR3 DNA reads TGTGCCAGCAGCTTAGGTGGGACTAGCGGGAGAAATGAGCAGTTCTTC.

The genes are TRBV27 and TRBJ2-2; 8 nucleotides agree with TRBD1. This CDR3 has 14 amino acids. Germline CDR1 MNHEY, CDR2 SMNVEV (reference sequence). V gave up 3 bases and J gave up 9 bases; unmatched junction bases: 6. The CDR3 DNA follows: TGTGCCAGCAGTTTTTCCAGGGGGCGGTGGGAGCTGTTTTTT. This encodes CASSFSRGRWELFF.

This chain links TRBV18 with TRBJ1-1; D gene uncertain. The CDR3 totals 16 residues. Germline V CDR1 and CDR2: KGHSH, LQKENI. Trimming removed 6 bases at V and 1 base at J, with 18 bases between. The DNA of the CDR3 is TGTGCCAGCTCCCCCTTCTACAGCGAGGGGAACACTGAAGCTTTCTTT. This codes for CASSPFYSEGNTEAFF.

The rearrangement links TRBV25-1 to TRBJ2-2; 8 bases align to TRBD1. The CDR3 covers 15 residues. Trimming at V came to 6 bases and at J to 2 bases, leaving 5 bases not matched to a gene. Germline V gives CDR1 MGHDK, CDR2 SYGVNS. CDR3 sequence: CASRSTGANTGELFF. The CDR3, as DNA: TGTGCCAGCAGATCGACAGGGGCCAACACCGGGGAGCTGTTTTTT.

This chain connects TRBV27 to TRBJ2-5, with a weak D call TRBD1 (6 bases). CDR3 length: 14 amino acids. The V end lost 6 bases, the J end lost 1 base, and 12 bases lay between the germline ends. CDR1 MNHEY and CDR2 SMNVEV come from the germline V gene (reference sequence). DNA for the CDR3: TGTGCCAGCAGGGCACAGGGATTCCAAGAGACCCAGTACTTC. It yields the protein CASRAQGFQETQYF.

V and J are TRBV7-2 and TRBJ2-2; TRBD1 matches at 11 bases. The V gene's germline CDR1 is SGHTA and CDR2 FQGNSA. V gave up 6 bases and J gave up 5 bases; unmatched junction bases: 11. This CDR3 contains 17 residues. The CDR3 nucleotides are TGTGCCAGCAGGCCGGGGGTGGACAGGGGGCGGACCGGGGAGCTGTTTTTT. This encodes CASRPGVDRGRTGELFF.

The CDR3 nucleotides are TGTGCCAGCAGCCCCACCGGACAGGGAAGACAGCCCCAGCATTTT. Its translation is CASSPTGQGRQPQHF. The rearrangement joins TRBV7-2 to TRBJ1-5; 8 bases are a match to TRBD1. The V gene end was trimmed by 5 bases and the J gene end by 7 bases; junction bases not matched to a gene: 10. Germline V gives CDR1 SGHTA, CDR2 FQGNSA. This CDR3 spans 15 amino acids.

This clone has a handful of counts. The V and J genes are TRBV3-1 (or the pseudogene TRBV3-2) and TRBJ1-3; D remains ambiguous. The length of the CDR3 is 14 residues. CDR1 LGHDT and CDR2 YNNKEL come from the germline V gene (reference sequence). V was trimmed by 3 bases and J by 0 bases, leaving 6 bases between them. CDR3 coding DNA: TGTGCCAGCAGCCAGACTGACTCTGGAAACACCATATATTTT. As protein: CASSQTDSGNTIYF.

This chain uses TRBV4-1 with TRBJ2-3, with D unresolved. The germline gives CDR1 MGHRA, CDR2 YSYEKL. The CDR3 has 15 amino acids. The ends were cut back, 11 bases at V and 4 bases at J, with 22 bases in the middle. CDR3 coding DNA: TGCGCCTCCAGGACCCAAGAAGGGTACGCAGATACGCAGTATTTT. Its protein is CASRTQEGYADTQYF.